This record covers a single T cell receptor (beta chain). Its matching antigen is unknown. The data were obtained in a study of blood T cells in healthy people across ages. Across the whole study: About one barcoded TCR beta cDNA was captured per two T cells.

Then a second PCR, running about 6 to 11 cycles, was carried out with a sample-barcoded 5' primer and a J-beta primer mix. TCRdb re-called the 5' RACE reads with MiXCR, one entry per CDR3 protein. The repertoire holds more than 800,000 distinct CDR3 sequences, with under 30% as singletons. Study results and caveats: Higher diversity and more naive CD4+ cells were features of long-lived donors, compared to aged donors.

Germline CDR1 reads LNHDA; CDR2 reads SQIVND (reference sequence). V lost 2 bases and J lost 7, with 21 bases in between. This CDR3 has 17 residues. Every participating donor contributed about 10 milliliters of peripheral blood through a draw. Each sample had at least 7 million PBMCs isolated. This chain links TRBV19 with TRBJ2-1, with D perhaps TRBD1 (5 bases). Source material: blood. The receptor was derived from a woman older than 75 in good health. CDR3 region: CASSILWGRARINEQFF. As DNA, the CDR3 is TGTGCCAGTAGTATATTGTGGGGCAGGGCTCGTATAAATGAGCAGTTCTTC.